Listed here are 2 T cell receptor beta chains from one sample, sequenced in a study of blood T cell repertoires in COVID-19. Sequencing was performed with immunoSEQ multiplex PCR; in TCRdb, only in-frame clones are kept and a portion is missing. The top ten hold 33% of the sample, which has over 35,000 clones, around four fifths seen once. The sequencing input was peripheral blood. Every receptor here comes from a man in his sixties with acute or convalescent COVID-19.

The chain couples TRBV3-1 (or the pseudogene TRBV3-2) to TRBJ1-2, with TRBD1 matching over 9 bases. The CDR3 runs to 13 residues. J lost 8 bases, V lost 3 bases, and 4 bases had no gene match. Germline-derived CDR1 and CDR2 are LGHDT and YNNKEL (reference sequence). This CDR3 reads CASSQTGGEGYTF. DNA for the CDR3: TGTGCCAGCAGCCAGACAGGGGGAGAAGGCTACACCTTC.

CDR3 residues: CAISEFVGGNNEQFF. Written as DNA, the CDR3 is TGTGCCATCAGTGAGTTTGTGGGAGGTAACAATGAGCAGTTCTTC. The chain links TRBV10-3 to TRBJ2-1, with a weak D call TRBD2 (6 bases). The V end lost 1 base, the J end lost 5 bases, and 12 bases lay between the germline ends. CDR3 length: 15 residues. The germline gives CDR1 ENHRY, CDR2 SYGVKD.